This TCR beta chain appears in the sequencing data of a study of Ad26.COV2.S vaccination and SARS-CoV-2 variants. On the study more broadly: Ad26.COV2.S given intramuscularly, once or twice 56 days apart. Overall study findings and caveats: Responses of spike-specific T cells (both CD8+ and CD4+) reportedly showed substantial breadth after vaccination. The TCR-based breadth and depth measures might underestimate overall T cell responses.

Turning to this clone: What it recognizes is unknown.

The germline V gene has CDR1 DFQATT and CDR2 SNEGSKA (reference sequence). This CDR3 spans 11 amino acids. The repertoire was sequenced with immunoSEQ multiplex PCR; TCRdb's copy has only in-frame clones and lacks some. The data contain 400,000 or so clones, roughly nine tenths of them seen just once; the ten biggest clones take up more than 3%. The treatment: 15 to 20 received Ad26.COV2.S at low or high dose, single or two shots; about 5 received placebo; per-sample allocation not given. Sampling was performed 63 days after the first vaccine or placebo injection. This clonotype originated in a person between 18 and 59 years old who received the Ad26.COV2.S COVID-19 vaccine or a placebo. The sequenced sample was peripheral blood, obtained in a trial of Ad26.COV2.S vaccine versus placebo. The rearrangement joins TRBV20-1 to TRBJ2-7, with TRBD1 matching 9 bases. The CDR3 nucleotides read TGCAGGGTGGACAGGGGCTACGAGCAGTACTTC. Residues: CRVDRGYEQYF.